These 31 T cell receptor beta chains were sequenced from one sample in a study of blood T cell repertoires in COVID-19. Assay: immunoSEQ multiplex PCR; the TCRdb copy retains only in-frame clones and omits some. The repertoire holds under 300,000 clones, approximately 88% seen once, with 0.7% to 0.85% in the top ten. Input material: peripheral blood. The origin of the receptors is a woman aged 25 to 45 with acute or convalescent COVID-19.

CDR3 residues: CASSGSVQYF. For the CDR3, the DNA is TGTGCCAGCAGCGGGTCAGTGCAGTACTTC. This chain uses TRBV2 with TRBJ2-7; D uncertain. V lost 6 bases and J 9 bases, leaving 9 bases between the germline ends. The CDR3 contains 10 residues. Germline CDR1 and CDR2: SNHLY and FYNNEI.

The DNA of the CDR3 is TGTGCCATCAGTGAGCTGCTTGGGGGCGGAAAAGAGACCCAGTACTTC. It specifies CAISELLGGGKETQYF. This chain joins TRBV10-3 and TRBJ2-5; the D gene is possibly TRBD1 (6 bases). V was clipped by 2 bases and J by 3 bases, with 16 bases between them. Germline V gene data show CDR1 as ENHRY and CDR2 as SYGVKD. This CDR3 has 16 amino acids.

V is TRBV4-3 and J is TRBJ2-1; 11 bases are shared with TRBD2. V lost 0 bases, J lost 8 bases, and 9 bases stayed unmatched. The germline gives CDR1 LGHNA, CDR2 YSLEER. The CDR3 is 17 amino acids. The CDR3 nucleotides are TGCGCCAGCAGCCAAGACGATAGCGGGAGGGCCGTCTATGAGCAGTTCTTC. Translated: CASSQDDSGRAVYEQFF.

The J gene is TRBJ1-1, the V gene TRBV7-3; D remains ambiguous. Trimming cost V 2 bases and J 1 base, with 5 bases left between them. The CDR3 totals 13 residues. In germline, CDR1 is SGHTA, CDR2 FQGTGA. CDR3 bases: TGTGCCAGCAGCTTACTAGGGAACACTGAAGCTTTCTTT. This codes for CASSLLGNTEAFF.

The chain has TRBV19 and TRBJ2-1, with 7 positions matching TRBD2. Germline V gene sequence: CDR1 LNHDA, CDR2 SQIVND (reference sequence). The J segment lost 1 base and the V segment lost 9 bases, leaving 12 bases of the junction unmatched. This CDR3 has 16 amino acids. CDR3 coding DNA: TGTGCCAGCAGAAACCCGGGGGGAGCGTCCTACAATGAGCAGTTCTTC. Translated, it gives CASRNPGGASYNEQFF.

This chain uses TRBV4-3 with TRBJ2-1; TRBD2 might be the D (6 bases). Germline CDR1 reads LGHNA; CDR2 reads YSLEER. V was cut by 0 bases and J by 7 bases, with 16 bases left in between. This CDR3 contains 16 residues. The CDR3 loop reads CASSQETGVFWNEQFF. The CDR3 nucleotides are TGCGCCAGCAGCCAAGAAACGGGAGTGTTTTGGAATGAGCAGTTCTTC.

This clone occurred once. This chain connects TRBV6-2 or TRBV6-3 to TRBJ2-7, with D maybe TRBD1 (5 bases). The CDR3 spans 13 residues. In germline, CDR1 is MNHEY, CDR2 SVGEGT. V lost 4 bases to trimming and J lost 2 bases, with 9 bases between them. CDR3 protein: CASSFDSTYEQYF. Here the CDR3 DNA reads TGTGCCAGCAGTTTTGACAGTACCTACGAGCAGTACTTC.

The chain carries TRBV19 and TRBJ2-3, with 7 bases identical to TRBD2. Losses at the gene ends were 9 bases for V and 6 bases for J; bases not matched to a gene: 12. The CDR3 totals 14 residues. The germline gives CDR1 LNHDA, CDR2 SQIVND (reference sequence). CDR3 protein: CASKPYAGVDTQYF. The CDR3 DNA is TGTGCCAGCAAGCCGTATGCGGGAGTTGATACGCAGTATTTT.

The chain recombines TRBV19 with TRBJ1-2; unclear D gene. Germline CDR1 and CDR2: LNHDA and SQIVND (reference sequence). The V end was cut by 3 bases, the J end by 2 bases, with 31 bases between. This CDR3 region has 21 residues. The CDR3 DNA reads TGTGCCAGTAGTATCCCCAAATATTCCGCACAGAAGATATTCCCGAACTATGGCTACACCTTC. Its translation is CASSIPKYSAQKIFPNYGYTF.

The chain links TRBV5-4 to TRBJ2-5; 9 bases align to TRBD2. CDR1 and CDR2 (germline): SGHNT, YYREEE (reference sequence). The CDR3 has 20 amino acids. The V gene end was trimmed by 0 bases and the J gene end by 4 bases; junction bases not matched to a gene: 19. CDR3 DNA: TGTGCCAGCAGCTTGGACCCGCTCCGTTGGCGGCGGGAGGGCCGAGAGACCCAGTACTTC. Translating gives CASSLDPLRWRREGRETQYF.

The chain links TRBV6-5 to TRBJ2-1; D uncertain. Trimming took off 0 bases at V and 10 bases at J, with 10 bases between the two ends. There are 13 residues in the CDR3. CDR1 and CDR2 from the germline V gene are MNHEY and SVGAGI. CDR3 sequence reads: CASSYSTNREQFF. The DNA for the CDR3 is TGTGCCAGCAGTTACTCGACAAACAGAGAGCAGTTCTTC.

The table lists this clone with a few counts. The chain links TRBV7-6 to TRBJ1-3; possibly TRBD1 for D (6 bases). The CDR3 sequence is 13 residues long. CDR1 SGHVS and CDR2 FNYEAQ come from the germline V gene. V lost 10 bases, J lost 2 bases, and 12 bases lay in between. The CDR3 sequence: CAMPWTAGNTIYF. DNA for the CDR3: TGTGCCATGCCGTGGACAGCTGGAAACACCATATATTTT.

V usage is TRBV6-4 and J usage is TRBJ2-2; 8 nucleotides match TRBD2. There are 16 residues in the CDR3. Trimming removed 5 bases from V and 0 bases from J; junction bases left unmatched: 5. Germline loops: CDR1 MRHNA, CDR2 SNTAGT. The CDR3 loop is CASSRTSGANTGELFF. The CDR3, as DNA: TGTGCCAGCAGTCGCACTAGCGGAGCGAACACCGGGGAGCTGTTTTTT.

This clone was picked up one time. The chain combines TRBV7-9 with TRBJ1-2, with 8 bases fitting TRBD1. V dropped 5 bases and J dropped 3; count of bases not matched to a gene: 5. The CDR3 totals 14 residues. Germline V gene lookup returns CDR1 SEHNR and CDR2 FQNEAQ (reference sequence). The CDR3 here is CASSTGQGYYGYTF. The DNA for the CDR3 is TGTGCCAGCAGCACTGGACAGGGTTACTATGGCTACACCTTC.

The chain employs TRBV10-1 and TRBJ2-2; D remains ambiguous. Per germline, CDR1 WNHNN and CDR2 SYGVQD (reference sequence). CDR3 length: 14 residues. Trimming cost V 6 bases and J 6 bases, with 14 bases left between them. CDR3 amino acids: CASSDSRRAGELFF. CDR3 DNA sequence: TGCGCCAGCAGCGACTCTCGGCGTGCCGGGGAGCTGTTTTTT.

The V and J genes are TRBV9 and TRBJ2-2, with D perhaps matching TRBD2 (6 bases). The CDR3 sequence is 15 residues long. Germline CDR1 SGDLS, CDR2 YYNGEE. Trimming took off 0 bases at V and 6 bases at J, with 12 bases between the two ends. As DNA, the CDR3 is TGTGCCAGCAGCGTAGCCGGGAGTGGTTCCGGGGAGCTGTTTTTT. This codes for CASSVAGSGSGELFF.

J is TRBJ2-7 and V is TRBV19, with 11 bases identical to TRBD2. This CDR3 spans 16 amino acids. V dropped 3 bases and J dropped 2; count of bases not matched to a gene: 6. Germline V lookup: CDR1 LNHDA, CDR2 SQIVND (reference sequence). In DNA, the CDR3 is TGTGCCAGTAGTATTCCCGGGACTAGCGGACCCTACGAGCAGTACTTC. Translation: CASSIPGTSGPYEQYF.

This clone was detected a few times. The gene calls are TRBV5-6 and TRBJ2-1; 10 bases agree with TRBD2. CDR1 and CDR2 from the germline V gene are SGHDT and YYEEEE. The CDR3 covers 14 residues. After removal of 1 base from V and 6 bases from J, the junction contained 1 base not matched to a gene. CDR3 region: CASSLPSGSNEQFF. CDR3 sequence (DNA): TGTGCCAGCAGCTTGCCTAGCGGGAGCAATGAGCAGTTCTTC.

The V and J genes are TRBV27 and TRBJ2-7; TRBD2 matches 11 bases. The J segment lost 5 bases and the V segment lost 6 bases, leaving 9 bases of the junction unmatched. Germline CDR1 and CDR2: MNHEY and SMNVEV (reference sequence). There are 15 residues in the CDR3. The CDR3 protein is CASSLAGGFLDEQYF. In nucleotides, the CDR3 is TGTGCCAGCAGCCTAGCGGGAGGATTCCTTGACGAGCAGTACTTC.

The rearrangement uses TRBV3-1 (or the pseudogene TRBV3-2) and TRBJ1-6, with D possibly matching TRBD1 (6 bases). Germline values: CDR1 LGHDT, CDR2 YNNKEL (reference sequence). The CDR3 is 15 residues long. V was trimmed by 4 bases and J by 4 bases, leaving 11 bases between them. CDR3 bases: TGTGCCAGCAGCCTACAGGGTGCTTATAATTCACCCCTCCACTTT. Amino acids: CASSLQGAYNSPLHF.

The chain joins TRBV4-1 to TRBJ2-7, with 12 bases fitting TRBD2. J was trimmed by 2 bases and V by 3 bases; bases with no gene match: 2. Per germline, CDR1 MGHRA and CDR2 YSYEKL. The CDR3 is 15 amino acids. The CDR3 DNA follows: TGCGCCAGCAGCCACGGACTAGCGGGAACCTACGAGCAGTACTTC. Its translation: CASSHGLAGTYEQYF.

The chain uses TRBV27 and TRBJ1-6; no reliable D call. Trimming shortened V by 0 bases and J by 10 bases, and 13 bases separated the two germline ends. Per the germline V gene, CDR1 is MNHEY and CDR2 is SMNVEV (reference sequence). This CDR3 has 15 residues. In nucleotides, the CDR3 is TGTGCCAGCAGTTTATCGCGGGGTAGCGAATCACCCCTCCACTTT. Translated, it gives CASSLSRGSESPLHF.

This rearrangement joins TRBV7-9 to TRBJ1-2, with a possible D match to TRBD1 (5 bases). The CDR3 consists of 15 residues. The V and J ends lost 4 bases and 1 base respectively, with 13 bases between them. CDR1 is SEHNR, CDR2 FQNEAQ, per germline (reference sequence). The CDR3 loop is CASSSSGRGNYGYTF. The CDR3 DNA follows: TGTGCCAGCAGCTCCTCAGGGAGGGGTAACTATGGCTACACCTTC.

V and J are TRBV27 and TRBJ2-2; TRBD1 agrees at 8 bases. The V and J ends lost 2 bases and 13 bases, in that order; junction bases with no gene match: 6. The length of the CDR3 is 13 residues. The germline gives CDR1 MNHEY, CDR2 SMNVEV (reference sequence). CDR3 DNA: TGTGCCAGCAGTTTAACCGGACAGGGCCCGCTGTTTTTT. Encoded protein: CASSLTGQGPLFF.

V gene TRBV5-4 combines with J gene TRBJ1-1; 8 bases are a match to TRBD1. Per germline, CDR1 SGHNT and CDR2 YYREEE (reference sequence). This CDR3 has 13 amino acids. J lost 5 bases, V lost 3 bases, and 3 bases had no gene match. The CDR3 is CASSSQGVTEAFF. The CDR3 DNA sequence: TGTGCCAGCAGCTCACAGGGGGTTACTGAAGCTTTCTTT.

The chain carries TRBV4-1 and TRBJ2-2, with D possibly matching TRBD2 (5 bases). The CDR3 is 17 residues long. V was pared by 0 bases and J by 5 bases, with 16 bases between. Germline V gene data show CDR1 as MGHRA and CDR2 as YSYEKL. CDR3 coding DNA: TGCGCCAGCAGCCAAGATCGCCTCGAGGGTTTGACCGGGGAGCTGTTTTTT. Protein sequence: CASSQDRLEGLTGELFF.

The CDR3, as DNA: TGTGCCAGCAGCTTGGCGGCCGACAGTTTGAACACTGAAGCTTTCTTT. Translation gives CASSLAADSLNTEAFF. The chain links TRBV5-4 to TRBJ1-1; a weak D match, TRBD1 (5 bases). The CDR3 runs to 16 residues. V lost 0 bases to trimming and J lost 0 bases, with 12 bases between them. Per the germline V gene, CDR1 is SGHNT and CDR2 is YYREEE (reference sequence). Based on the CDR3 plus reference TRBV5-4 and TRBJ1-1, the full variable domain is ETGVTQSPTHLIKTRGQQVTLRCSSQSGHNTVSWYQQALGQGPQFIFQYYREEENGRGNFPPRFSGLQFPNYSSELNVNALELDDSALYLCASSLAADSLNTEAFFGQGTRLTVV.

The rearrangement links TRBV9 to TRBJ2-1; 11 nucleotides match TRBD2. The CDR3 runs 15 residues. The J segment lost 4 bases and the V segment lost 3 bases, leaving 3 bases of the junction unmatched. Germline V gene data show CDR1 as SGDLS and CDR2 as YYNGEE. CDR3 amino acids: CASSAGTSGYNEQFF. Here the CDR3 DNA reads TGTGCCAGCAGCGCCGGGACTAGCGGATACAATGAGCAGTTCTTC. The variable domain in full, with the rest retrieved from reference TRBV9 and TRBJ2-1, is DSGVTQTPKHLITATGQRVTLRCSPRSGDLSVYWYQQSLDQGLQFLIQYYNGEERAKGNILERFSAQQFPDLHSELNLSSLELGDSALYFCASSAGTSGYNEQFFGPGTRLTVL.

This chain uses TRBV7-9 with TRBJ2-3; 7 bases are a match to TRBD1. Trimming removed 5 bases from V and 6 bases from J; junction bases left unmatched: 8. The CDR3 sequence is 14 residues long. CDR1 SEHNR and CDR2 FQNEAQ come from the germline V gene (reference sequence). The DNA for the CDR3 is TGTGCCAGCAGCCAGACAGGGCTTCGGGATACGCAGTATTTT. This sequence encodes CASSQTGLRDTQYF. Together with reference TRBV7-9 and TRBJ2-3, the CDR3 gives the full variable domain: DTGVSQNPRHKITKRGQNVTFRCDPISEHNRLYWYRQTLGQGPEFLTYFQNEAQLEKSRLLSDRFSAERPKGSFSTLEIQRTEQGDSAMYLCASSQTGLRDTQYFGPGTRLTVL.

The rearrangement joins TRBV27 to TRBJ1-1, with 10 bases aligning to TRBD1. Germline trimming cut 0 bases from V and 11 bases from J; bases unmatched to any gene: 9. Germline V gene data show CDR1 as MNHEY and CDR2 as SMNVEV (reference sequence). This CDR3 spans 15 amino acids. CDR3 DNA sequence: TGTGCCAGCAGTTTATCTCGGACAGGGGGGGTTATGGCTTTCTTT. Residues: CASSLSRTGGVMAFF.

The V and J genes are TRBV19 and TRBJ1-5; D gene ambiguous. The V and J ends lost 4 bases and 3 bases respectively, with 13 bases between them. The CDR3 loop spans 15 amino acids. Per the germline V gene, CDR1 is LNHDA and CDR2 is SQIVND (reference sequence). CDR3 sequence (DNA): TGTGCCAGTAGTAACCCGCCGCAGAACAATCAGCCCCAGCATTTT. Its translation: CASSNPPQNNQPQHF.